This T cell receptor (beta chain) derives from a study of shared clonotypes between healthy human individuals. Trimming shortened V by 9 bases and J by 5 bases, and 14 bases separated the two germline ends. Germline V gene lookup returns CDR1 MNHEY and CDR2 SMNVEV (reference sequence). The CDR3 consists of 13 residues. Naivety among CD8 cells was defined by CD45RO negativity and positive CCR7 selection, thereby excluding terminally differentiated effector memory CD45RA+ cells. Donation came from healthy HIV-negative adults that had no recent acute infections or vaccinations. Only Caucasian adults living in Nashville, Tennessee made up the donor group. The authors ran the assay at deep level. Profiling relied on immunoSEQ multiplex PCR, and the TCRdb table lists in-frame clones only, not all of them. The sample contains approximately 2,000,000 clones, roughly 95% of which appear only once.

The chain couples TRBV27 to TRBJ2-1; maybe TRBD2 (7 bases). The sequencing sample was made of naive CD8+ T cells from PBMCs. The receptor was derived from a man aged 18-30 years in good health. Some clones in this sample may be carry-over from other donors' samples. This CDR3 reads CASRGGGDNEQFF. CDR3 in DNA: TGTGCCAGTCGGGGAGGGGGGGACAATGAGCAGTTCTTC.